This T cell receptor (beta chain) was recorded in a study of T cells in Graves' hyperthyroidism and ophthalmopathy. Study outcomes and limitations: Ophthalmopathy cases were set apart from stable hyperthyroidism by a 13 V-J model. Ophthalmopathy was predicted by the model a median of approximately six months ahead of onset.

The CDR3 loop spans 15 amino acids. Germline V gene data show CDR1 as LGHNA and CDR2 as YNFKEQ. V lost 1 base and J lost 5, with 15 bases in between. The source material, RNA transcripts, was used to amplify TCR beta CDR3 regions. The TCR CDR3 first-round RT-PCR relied on the HTBI primer set. TCRdb reprocessed the multiplex PCR reads with MiXCR, giving one entry per CDR3 protein. The table lists 400,000 to 550,000 distinct CDR3 sequences, roughly a quarter of them singletons. In the ophthalmopathy cohort, Clinical Activity Score was at least 3, NOSPECS grade at least 4, and duration under 3 months. Orbital computed tomography, thyroid ultrasound, serum thyroxine and TRAb, and clinical symptoms together informed the diagnoses. About this clonotype itself: Its antigen is still unknown.

The rearrangement uses TRBV4-2 and TRBJ2-7, with no clear D. The TCR originated in a woman under 40 with Graves' ophthalmopathy. The sequenced sample was blood. In DNA, the CDR3 is TGTGCCAGCAGCCAAGCTCGCAGCCTAGGCAACGAGCAGTACTTC. This sequence encodes CASSQARSLGNEQYF.